This paragraph reports one T cell receptor (beta chain). Data came from immunoSEQ multiplex PCR; TCRdb stores just in-frame clones and leaves some out. Of tens of thousands of clones in the sample, over 95% were seen once. The CDR3 has 17 amino acids. V was clipped by 3 bases and J by 5 bases, with 20 bases between them. In germline, CDR1 is MGHRA, CDR2 YSYEKL. This entry belongs to a study of T cell changes during pregnancy in multiple sclerosis. This chain joins TRBV4-1 and TRBJ2-1; D possibly corresponds to TRBD1 (5 bases). The TCR originated in a female donor with multiple sclerosis, enrolled in a pregnancy study. Sequenced material: CD8+ T cells from peripheral blood mononuclear cells, taken after pregnancy. The CDR3 nucleotides are TGCGCCAGCAGCCACCATCTGGCGGATAGGGGCGACAATGAGCAGTTCTTC. Translation gives CASSHHLADRGDNEQFF.